This passage covers 20 T cell receptor beta chains from one sample sequenced in a study of blood T cell repertoires in COVID-19. Only in-frame clones appear in the TCRdb table, and some are missing; sequencing was by immunoSEQ multiplex PCR. The data contain more than 200,000 clones, 86% of them singletons. Sequencing used PBMCs or T cells enriched from blood (not recorded which). The source of these receptors is a man aged 40-50 years who had recovered from COVID-19.

Regarding this clone: A much larger clone is a single base away; this may be a read error. The rearrangement joins TRBV27 to TRBJ1-2; D might be TRBD1 (5 bases). Germline CDR1 is MNHEY and CDR2 is SMNVEV (reference sequence). V dropped 6 bases and J dropped 4 bases, with 9 bases sitting between them. The CDR3 runs to 12 residues. The chain's CDR3 is CASSQGGYGYTF. CDR3 nucleotide sequence: TGTGCCAGCAGCCAGGGTGGCTATGGCTACACCTTC.

The rearrangement links TRBV27 to TRBJ1-6; no reliable D call. The V end was cut by 7 bases, the J end by 10 bases, with 17 bases between. Germline V gives CDR1 MNHEY, CDR2 SMNVEV (reference sequence). The CDR3 has 14 amino acids. Here the CDR3 DNA reads TGTGCCAGCACCTGGACTTCTGATCGCTCACCCCTCCACTTT. Its protein product is CASTWTSDRSPLHF.

The rearrangement joins TRBV10-3 to TRBJ2-5; TRBD2 matches 11 bases. Germline CDR1 is ENHRY and CDR2 is SYGVKD. Losses at the gene ends were 5 bases for V and 2 bases for J; bases not matched to a gene: 10. This CDR3 has 17 amino acids. For the CDR3, the DNA is TGTGCCATCAGTCCAAGGCCCGGGACTAGCGGACAAGAGACCCAGTACTTC. As protein: CAISPRPGTSGQETQYF.

The CDR3 spells CASSLDLGSGGYEQYF. The CDR3 nucleotides are TGTGCCAGCAGCTTAGACCTCGGTAGCGGGGGCTACGAGCAGTACTTC. The chain is built from TRBV7-6 and TRBJ2-7, with 9 nucleotides matching TRBD2. Germline V gene sequence: CDR1 SGHVS, CDR2 FNYEAQ. The CDR3 extends over 16 amino acids. V lost 1 base, J lost 3 bases, and 7 bases stayed unmatched.

This chain links TRBV30 with TRBJ2-1, with a tentative D call TRBD2 (5 bases). CDR3 length equals 13 residues. Germline CDR1 GTSNPN, CDR2 SVGIG (reference sequence). V lost 5 bases and J 8 bases, leaving 16 bases between the germline ends. The CDR3 spells CAWATGLRDEQFF. The CDR3 region has the DNA TGTGCCTGGGCGACCGGGCTGAGGGATGAGCAGTTCTTC.

This clone appeared once. This sequence joins TRBV5-6 and TRBJ1-1, with 11 nucleotides matching TRBD1. CDR1 is SGHDT and CDR2 is YYEEEE in the germline V gene. J gave up 10 bases and V 4 bases, and 6 bases lay outside the gene matches. The CDR3 runs 13 residues. The CDR3: CASSTDRGRLAFF. The DNA for the CDR3 is TGTGCCAGCAGCACGGACAGGGGGCGCCTAGCTTTCTTT.

The V gene is TRBV5-8, the J gene TRBJ1-6; D ambiguous. Germline assignment: CDR1 SGHTS and CDR2 YDEGEE. CDR3 length: 14 amino acids. Trimming removed 4 bases at V and 10 bases at J, with 15 bases between. The CDR3 sequence is CASSVGELRSPLHF. The CDR3 DNA is TGTGCCAGCAGCGTTGGAGAATTGCGATCACCCCTCCACTTT.

A single count supports this clone. The V call is TRBV3-1 (or the pseudogene TRBV3-2), the J call TRBJ1-2; TRBD1 might be the D (5 bases). The CDR3 sequence is 16 residues long. V was trimmed by 3 bases and J by 4 bases, leaving 18 bases between them. Germline V CDR1 and CDR2: LGHDT, YNNKEL (reference sequence). CDR3 in DNA: TGTGCCAGCAGCCATATCCAGGGTCCTCAAATCTATGGCTACACCTTC. Translating it yields CASSHIQGPQIYGYTF.

The chain combines TRBV7-9 with TRBJ1-4; D is unresolved. Looked up from germline, CDR1 is SEHNR and CDR2 is FQNEAQ (reference sequence). Trimming took 7 bases from V and 5 from J, leaving 8 bases between them. The CDR3 totals 12 residues. The CDR3 is CASTPQNEKLFF. The DNA for the CDR3 is TGTGCCAGCACCCCCCAGAATGAAAAACTGTTTTTT.

The chain couples TRBV7-9 to TRBJ1-2; 8 positions agree with TRBD1. The CDR3 consists of 14 residues. Germline loops: CDR1 SEHNR, CDR2 FQNEAQ (reference sequence). The J segment lost 5 bases and the V segment lost 6 bases, leaving 8 bases of the junction unmatched. The CDR3 DNA reads as TGTGCCAGCAGTTCAACCGGGACAGGATATGGCTACACCTTC. It codes for CASSSTGTGYGYTF.

CDR3 sequence reads: CASSLERRGLGTEAFF. The DNA for the CDR3 is TGCGCCAGCAGCTTGGAGAGAAGGGGATTAGGCACTGAAGCTTTCTTT. The chain joins TRBV5-1 to TRBJ1-1; a possible D gene is TRBD1 (5 bases). Germline values: CDR1 SGHRS, CDR2 YFSETQ. Trimming stripped 0 bases from V and 4 bases from J, with 16 bases between. The CDR3 has 16 amino acids.

J is TRBJ2-2 and V is TRBV5-1; 8 nucleotides align to TRBD1. V shed 4 bases, J shed 2 bases, and the junction held 16 bases outside the gene matches. CDR1 and CDR2 from the germline V gene are SGHRS and YFSETQ. The CDR3 sequence is 19 residues long. The CDR3 region is CASSQEQQGTGFNTGELFF. The CDR3, as DNA: TGCGCCAGCAGCCAGGAGCAGCAAGGGACAGGTTTTAACACCGGGGAGCTGTTTTTT.

This rearrangement joins TRBV2 to TRBJ2-5; D remains ambiguous. This CDR3 spans 12 amino acids. In germline, CDR1 is SNHLY, CDR2 FYNNEI. V was pared by 2 bases and J by 5 bases, with 6 bases between. CDR3 nucleotide sequence: TGTGCCAGCAGTGAAAACACCGAGACCCAGTACTTC. It specifies CASSENTETQYF. The whole variable domain, remainder taken from reference TRBV2 and TRBJ2-5, is EPEVTQTPSHQVTQMGQEVILRCVPISNHLYFYWYRQILGQKVEFLVSFYNNEISEKSEIFDDQFSVERPDGSNFTLKIRSTKLEDSAMYFCASSENTETQYFGPGTRLLVL.

This clone was counted only a few times. The rearrangement joins TRBV6-2 or TRBV6-3 to TRBJ1-1; 7 nucleotides align to TRBD1. The CDR3 covers 12 residues. Trimming cost V 6 bases and J 7 bases; bases outside gene matches: 5. The germline gives CDR1 MNHEY, CDR2 SVGEGT. CDR3: CASSRTGLEAFF. As DNA, the CDR3 is TGTGCCAGCAGCCGGACAGGACTTGAAGCTTTCTTT.

This clone was seen a handful of times. The chain carries TRBV10-3 and TRBJ2-7; D call uncertain. This CDR3 is 11 amino acids long. Germline lookup yields CDR1 ENHRY and CDR2 SYGVKD. V shed 3 bases and J shed 4 bases, with 4 bases lying between them. CDR3 residues: CAISDGYEQYF. The CDR3, as DNA: TGTGCCATCAGTGACGGGTACGAGCAGTACTTC.

Of note for this clone: Distinct nucleotide sequences in the sample also encode this CDR3. The CDR3 coding sequence is TGTGCCAGCAGTTACTCTGGCGGGGGGTCCTACGAGCAGTACTTC. As protein: CASSYSGGGSYEQYF. The J gene is TRBJ2-7, the V gene TRBV6-5, with TRBD2 matching over 8 bases. Losses at the gene ends were 0 bases for V and 1 base for J; bases not matched to a gene: 2. The CDR3 consists of 15 residues. From germline, CDR1 is MNHEY and CDR2 SVGAGI.

The rearrangement uses TRBV28 and TRBJ2-7; D perhaps matches TRBD2 (5 bases). This CDR3 has 15 residues. V dropped 6 bases and J dropped 9 bases, with 24 bases sitting between them. The germline V gene encodes CDR1 MDHEN and CDR2 SYDVKM. In nucleotides, the CDR3 is TGTGCCAGCAGCCCCCCGGACTGGTTAGGTTCGGTGCAGTACTTC. Protein product: CASSPPDWLGSVQYF.

The chain combines TRBV27 with TRBJ2-2; tentatively, D is TRBD1 (5 bases). Germline V gene lookup returns CDR1 MNHEY and CDR2 SMNVEV (reference sequence). Trimming cost V 3 bases and J 0 bases, with 11 bases left between them. The CDR3 runs 16 residues. This CDR3 reads CASSFSGAANTGELFF. The CDR3 coding sequence is TGTGCCAGCAGTTTCTCTGGGGCCGCGAACACCGGGGAGCTGTTTTTT.

The gene calls are TRBV21-1 and TRBJ1-2; the D call in the table, TRBD1, was not verified against the DNA. TRBV21-1 is described as a pseudogene. The CDR3 runs 15 residues. CDR3: CASSKTGDANYGYTF. CDR3 sequence (DNA): TGTGCCAGCAGCAAAACAGGGGACGCTAACTATGGCTACACCTTC.

V is TRBV2 and J is TRBJ1-4; D is perhaps TRBD1 (6 bases). Germline loops: CDR1 SNHLY, CDR2 FYNNEI. The length of the CDR3 is 15 residues. V lost 5 bases and J lost 0, with 10 bases in between. The CDR3 DNA is TGTGCCAGCAGTATTAGGGGGTCAACTAATGAAAAACTGTTTTTT. This translates into CASSIRGSTNEKLFF.